The 25 T cell receptor beta chains below all came from one sample that was sequenced in a study of CD8+ T cells in alopecia areata. Extracted RNA was reverse transcribed into cDNA, the sequencing template. Assay: immunoSEQ multiplex PCR; the TCRdb copy retains only in-frame clones and omits some. The sample has 150,000 or so clones; about 60% are singletons. Sequencing was carried out using CD4+ T cells sorted from blood. These receptors were taken from a human donor in good health.

The chain joins TRBV10-3 to TRBJ2-3, with TRBD1 matching over 7 bases. Germline V gives CDR1 ENHRY, CDR2 SYGVKD. The length of the CDR3 is 11 residues. The V segment lost 10 bases and the J segment 3 bases; nucleotides outside the gene matches: 1. Here the CDR3 reads CATRGTDTQYF. The CDR3 DNA follows: TGTGCCACCAGGGGGACAGATACGCAGTATTTT.

This clone was found a few times. The chain joins TRBV7-9 to TRBJ1-2, with TRBD1 matching 9 bases. Germline V gives CDR1 SEHNR, CDR2 FQNEAQ (reference sequence). The CDR3 spans 18 residues. J lost 1 base, V lost 5 bases, and 14 bases had no gene match. CDR3 protein: CASSPSTGTGGNNYGYTF. CDR3 bases: TGTGCCAGCAGCCCATCGACGGGCACAGGGGGCAATAACTATGGCTACACCTTC.

The CDR3 protein is CALNGRIYGYTF. The CDR3 region has the DNA TGTGCCCTGAACGGGCGGATCTATGGCTACACCTTC. The chain recombines TRBV19 with TRBJ1-2; no firm D call. This CDR3 has 12 residues. The V end lost 11 bases, the J end lost 4 bases, and 14 bases lay between the germline ends. CDR1 and CDR2 (germline): LNHDA, SQIVND (reference sequence).

The chain joins TRBV9 to TRBJ1-3, with D unclear. The V gene's germline CDR1 is SGDLS and CDR2 YYNGEE. CDR3 length: 13 amino acids. Between the trimmed V and J ends, which lost 0 bases and 0 bases, there was a span of 1 base. CDR3 DNA sequence: TGTGCCAGCAGCGTAGCCTCTGGAAACACCATATATTTT. This encodes CASSVASGNTIYF.

V is TRBV29-1 and J is TRBJ2-7; the match to TRBD2 covers 11 bases. From germline, CDR1 is SQVTM and CDR2 ANQGSEA. The CDR3 spans 14 residues. V dropped 7 bases and J dropped 6; count of bases not matched to a gene: 11. The CDR3 here is CSGGTSGGRREQYF. In DNA, the CDR3 is TGCAGCGGTGGTACTAGCGGGGGACGTCGCGAGCAGTACTTC.

The chain carries TRBV29-1 and TRBJ2-7; D gene uncertain. This CDR3 comprises 13 residues. V was trimmed by 6 bases and J by 2 bases, leaving 14 bases between them. Germline V gene data show CDR1 as SQVTM and CDR2 as ANQGSEA. The CDR3 region is CSVQVRPAYEQYF. CDR3 nucleotide sequence: TGCAGCGTCCAAGTAAGACCGGCCTACGAGCAGTACTTC.

The rearrangement joins TRBV10-3 to TRBJ2-1; TRBD2 aligns across 7 bases. With V trimmed by 2 bases and J by 10 bases, 5 bases remained unmatched. The CDR3 is 13 residues long. Germline CDR1 is ENHRY and CDR2 is SYGVKD. The CDR3 here is CAISEGLVWEQFF. CDR3 sequence (DNA): TGTGCCATCAGTGAGGGACTAGTTTGGGAGCAGTTCTTC.

The chain links TRBV5-1 to TRBJ2-2, with D unclear. The germline V and J ends were trimmed by 7 bases and 1 base, with 14 bases remaining between them. Germline V gene data show CDR1 as SGHRS and CDR2 as YFSETQ. CDR3 length: 15 amino acids. The CDR3 reads CASRMTTLNTGELFF. The CDR3 nucleotides read TGCGCCAGCCGAATGACGACATTGAACACCGGGGAGCTGTTTTTT.

Only a few counts were recorded for this clone. The CDR3 DNA sequence: TGTGCCATCAGTCTCCGGGGAGATGGCACAGATACGCAGTATTTT. Its protein is CAISLRGDGTDTQYF. The chain combines TRBV10-3 with TRBJ2-3, with a tentative D call TRBD2 (5 bases). Trimming removed 5 bases from V and 1 base from J, with 13 bases in between. The CDR3 contains 15 residues. The germline CDR1 and CDR2 sequences are ENHRY and SYGVKD.

This clone was seen only a few times. The chain recombines TRBV14 with TRBJ2-1; D may be TRBD1 (5 bases). The CDR3 sequence is 15 residues long. CDR1 and CDR2 from the germline V gene are SGHDN and FVKESK. V was cut by 1 base and J by 7 bases, with 14 bases left in between. CDR3 bases: TGTGCCAGCAGCCAAGCCGCAGGGCGTGGAAATGAGCAGTTCTTC. It codes for CASSQAAGRGNEQFF.

This chain joins TRBV27 and TRBJ2-5; perhaps D is TRBD1 or TRBD2 (6 bases each). The length of the CDR3 is 14 residues. Between the trimmed V and J ends, which lost 1 base and 7 bases, there was a span of 13 bases. CDR1 and CDR2 (germline): MNHEY, SMNVEV (reference sequence). Here the CDR3 DNA reads TGTGCCAGCAGTTTATTTTGGGGGGCGGGGACCCAGTACTTC. Amino acids: CASSLFWGAGTQYF.

This chain connects TRBV29-1 to TRBJ2-5, with a possible D match to TRBD2 (6 bases). CDR3 size: 13 residues. Germline CDR1 SQVTM, CDR2 ANQGSEA. Deletions cut 3 bases from V and 1 base from J, with 9 bases between. CDR3 nucleotide sequence: TGCAGCGTTGACGGGGACTCCCAAGAGACCCAGTACTTC. Its protein is CSVDGDSQETQYF.

The chain couples TRBV11-2 to TRBJ2-5; TRBD1 might be the D (5 bases). Germline V gene sequence: CDR1 SGHAT, CDR2 FQNNGV. Trimming shortened V by 6 bases and J by 2 bases, and 25 bases separated the two germline ends. This CDR3 contains 18 residues. The CDR3 sequence: CASSLDSLSAGAQETQYF. CDR3 nucleotides: TGTGCCAGCAGTCTCGACAGCCTCTCAGCCGGTGCTCAAGAGACCCAGTACTTC.

This clone was picked up a small number of times. In nucleotides, the CDR3 is TGTGCCATCAGTTCGGCCGGGCCGACCAATGAGCAGTTCTTC. Protein sequence: CAISSAGPTNEQFF. The rearrangement links TRBV10-3 to TRBJ2-1; D not certain. CDR1 is ENHRY and CDR2 is SYGVKD in the germline V gene. The CDR3 spans 14 residues. V was cut by 5 bases and J by 6 bases, with 14 bases left in between.

The chain uses TRBV19 and TRBJ1-5; TRBD1 aligns across 8 bases. Germline V CDR1 and CDR2: LNHDA, SQIVND (reference sequence). V lost 3 bases, J lost 1 base, and 5 bases stayed unmatched. CDR3 size: 16 residues. In DNA, the CDR3 is TGTGCCAGTAGTATGACAGGGGCTCGGAGCAATCAGCCCCAGCATTTT. Translating it yields CASSMTGARSNQPQHF.

CDR3 region: CASLTGLAKNIQYF. The CDR3 nucleotides read TGTGCCAGCCTAACGGGTCTAGCCAAAAACATTCAGTACTTC. The chain links TRBV6-6 to TRBJ2-4; no firm D call. Trimming cost V 8 bases and J 0 bases, with 11 bases left between them. This CDR3 comprises 14 residues. The V gene's germline CDR1 is MNHNY and CDR2 SVGAGI (reference sequence).

The genes are TRBV29-1 and TRBJ1-2, with TRBD1 identical over 10 bases. Germline V gene data show CDR1 as SQVTM and CDR2 as ANQGSEA. The V and J ends lost 3 bases and 10 bases, in that order; junction bases with no gene match: 8. The CDR3 runs to 13 residues. The CDR3 loop is CSVDLTGTGVYTF. CDR3 nucleotide sequence: TGCAGCGTTGACCTTACCGGGACAGGGGTCTACACCTTC.

This chain connects TRBV15 to TRBJ2-7; either TRBD1 or TRBD2 may supply D (5 bases each). The germline gives CDR1 LNHNV, CDR2 YYDKDF (reference sequence). CDR3 size: 14 residues. V lost 0 bases, J lost 2 bases, and 8 bases lay in between. CDR3 sequence: CATSRERGPYEQYF. CDR3 sequence (DNA): TGTGCCACCAGCAGAGAAAGGGGACCCTACGAGCAGTACTTC.

The CDR3 DNA reads TGTGCCATCAGGGAGACAGGACTGAACACTGAAGCTTTCTTT. Encoded protein: CAIRETGLNTEAFF. This sequence joins TRBV10-3 and TRBJ1-1; D might be TRBD1 (6 bases). Trimming removed 6 bases at V and 0 bases at J, with 11 bases between. Germline V gene lookup returns CDR1 ENHRY and CDR2 SYGVKD. The CDR3 covers 14 residues.

This chain links TRBV28 with TRBJ2-5, with D perhaps matching TRBD1 (6 bases). Trimming removed 3 bases from V and 5 bases from J, with 13 bases in between. The CDR3 consists of 14 residues. CDR1 is MDHEN, CDR2 SYDVKM, per germline. CDR3 protein: CASSFPTQGETQYF. CDR3 sequence (DNA): TGTGCCAGCAGTTTCCCCACCCAGGGGGAGACCCAGTACTTC.

The CDR3, as DNA: TGTGCCAGCAGCCCCCGGGACAGGGCCGTTCGGATGCAGTTCTTC. Its protein is CASSPRDRAVRMQFF. This chain links TRBV5-4 with TRBJ2-1, with 9 nucleotides matching TRBD1. The CDR3 spans 15 residues. The germline gives CDR1 SGHNT, CDR2 YYREEE (reference sequence). Trimming removed 4 bases from V and 12 bases from J; junction bases left unmatched: 14. The whole variable domain, remainder taken from reference TRBV5-4 and TRBJ2-1, is ETGVTQSPTHLIKTRGQQVTLRCSSQSGHNTVSWYQQALGQGPQFIFQYYREEENGRGNFPPRFSGLQFPNYSSELNVNALELDDSALYLCASSPRDRAVRMQFFGPGTRLTVL.

The V and J genes are TRBV29-1 and TRBJ2-7, with a weak D call TRBD1 (7 bases). V gave up 5 bases and J gave up 6 bases, with 17 bases separating them. The CDR3 totals 13 residues. Germline V gene sequence: CDR1 SQVTM, CDR2 ANQGSEA. The CDR3 sequence is CSVQGGQISEQYF. In DNA form, the CDR3 reads TGCAGCGTTCAGGGGGGACAGATTAGCGAGCAGTACTTC.

The chain is built from TRBV2 and TRBJ2-7; no reliable D call. This CDR3 spans 12 amino acids. Trimming left V 8 bases short and J 5 bases short, with 13 bases between. Germline CDR1 and CDR2: SNHLY and FYNNEI. For the CDR3, the DNA is TGTGCCAGCCGCGACGATCTCCACGAGCAGTACTTC. Translating gives CASRDDLHEQYF.

This clone has more than one count but fewer than ten. V is TRBV5-1 and J is TRBJ2-7; D gene uncertain. CDR1 is SGHRS, CDR2 YFSETQ, per germline. Deletions cut 0 bases from V and 3 bases from J, with 13 bases between. The CDR3 has 15 amino acids. CDR3: CASSLVDVANYEQYF. In DNA form, the CDR3 reads TGCGCCAGCAGCTTGGTGGACGTGGCAAACTACGAGCAGTACTTC.

A word on this clone: This sequence may be a read error, since a much larger clone differs from it by one base. The CDR3 nucleotides are TGTGCCAGCAGCTTACAGGGAGAGACCCAGTACTTC. This translates into CASSLQGETQYF. The rearrangement joins TRBV7-2 to TRBJ2-5, with D possibly TRBD1 on 5 matching bases. Trimming took 2 bases from V and 4 from J, leaving 5 bases between them. This CDR3 spans 12 amino acids. CDR1 is SGHTA and CDR2 is FQGNSA in the germline V gene.